A single sample is the source of the 5 T cell receptor beta chains below, sequenced in a study of neoadjuvant anti-PD-1 for oral cavity cancer. TCRdb's copy holds only in-frame clones and misses some; the assay was immunoSEQ multiplex PCR. The data contain about 72,000 clones, around 80% of them singletons. Material: PBMCs, obtained before nivolumab (anti-PD-1) treatment. The receptors come from a person aged 40 to 85 with oral cavity squamous cell carcinoma.

The CDR3 spells CASSLDLGGQETQYF. For the CDR3, the DNA is TGTGCCAGCAGTTTGGACCTAGGGGGGCAAGAGACCCAGTACTTC. The V call is TRBV28, the J call TRBJ2-5; perhaps D is TRBD1 or TRBD2 (6 bases each). Germline V gene data show CDR1 as MDHEN and CDR2 as SYDVKM. There are 15 residues in the CDR3. The ends were cut back, 3 bases at V and 2 bases at J, with 13 bases in the middle.

The genes are TRBV28 and TRBJ2-7; 7 bases map to TRBD1. The length of the CDR3 is 16 residues. Trimming at V came to 5 bases and at J to 3 bases, leaving 13 bases not matched to a gene. CDR1 MDHEN and CDR2 SYDVKM come from the germline V gene. The CDR3 region has the DNA TGTGCCAGCAGTCTCCTCGGGACAGATGTTTTCTACGAGCAGTACTTC. Amino acids: CASSLLGTDVFYEQYF.

In DNA form, the CDR3 reads TGTGCCAGCAGCTTAGATTACCGGCAGGAAGCTTTCTTT. This gives the protein CASSLDYRQEAFF. The V and J genes are TRBV11-2 and TRBJ1-1; D remains ambiguous. Per the germline V gene, CDR1 is SGHAT and CDR2 is FQNNGV. Trimming cost V 0 bases and J 8 bases, with 10 bases left between them. The CDR3 is 13 residues long.

The chain uses TRBV21-1 and TRBJ2-7; the table's D gene call, TRBD2, was not cross checked with the DNA. TRBV21-1 is a documented pseudogene. The CDR3 has 15 amino acids. In DNA form, the CDR3 reads TGTGCCAGCAGATCCACTAGCGGAGAACCCCACGAGCAGTACTTC. Its protein product is CASRSTSGEPHEQYF.

The chain couples TRBV29-1 to TRBJ1-1; no reliable D call. The V gene lost 6 bases and the J gene lost 7 bases, with 15 bases spanning the gap. The CDR3 length is 12 residues. In germline, CDR1 is SQVTM, CDR2 ANQGSEA. The CDR3 loop reads CSVQTSRVEAFF. The CDR3 coding sequence is TGCAGCGTCCAAACGTCGCGGGTTGAAGCTTTCTTT. Combining the CDR3 with reference TRBV29-1 and TRBJ1-1 gives the whole variable domain SAVISQKPSRDICQRGTSLTIQCQVDSQVTMMFWYRQQPGQSLTLIATANQGSEATYESGFVIDKFPISRPNLTFSTLTVSNMSPEDSSIYLCSVQTSRVEAFFGQGTRLTVV.